The 10 T cell receptor beta chains below come from one sample, sequenced in a study of shared clonotypes between healthy human individuals. The method was immunoSEQ multiplex PCR; TCRdb's version includes in-frame clones alone and lacks a portion of them. The data hold some 740,000 clones, with about 92% observed a single time. CD45RO-negative cells were positively selected for CCR7, leaving out terminally differentiated effector memory CD45RA+ cells. The sequenced sample consisted of naive CD8+ T cells sorted from blood. Receptors were obtained from a man in his thirties or forties in good health.

The gene calls are TRBV7-9 and TRBJ2-1; either TRBD1 or TRBD2 may fit D (6 bases each). The CDR3 contains 15 residues. V lost 6 bases to trimming and J lost 0 bases, with 12 bases between them. The germline V gene encodes CDR1 SEHNR and CDR2 FQNEAQ (reference sequence). The CDR3 DNA is TGTGCCAGCAGACCGGGGGCCAGCTCCTACAATGAGCAGTTCTTC. Translation: CASRPGASSYNEQFF. Drawing the rest from reference TRBV7-9 and TRBJ2-1, the complete variable domain is DTGVSQNPRHKITKRGQNVTFRCDPISEHNRLYWYRQTLGQGPEFLTYFQNEAQLEKSRLLSDRFSAERPKGSFSTLEIQRTEQGDSAMYLCASRPGASSYNEQFFGPGTRLTVL.

The V and J genes are TRBV6-5 and TRBJ1-1, with 7 bases aligning to TRBD1. The germline V gene encodes CDR1 MNHEY and CDR2 SVGAGI. Trimming cost V 4 bases and J 4 bases; bases outside gene matches: 3. This CDR3 region has 13 residues. This CDR3 is CASSSGGFTEAFF. Written as DNA, the CDR3 is TGTGCCAGCAGTTCAGGGGGTTTCACTGAAGCTTTCTTT.

The V and J genes are TRBV7-9 and TRBJ2-3, with 7 positions matching TRBD1. Germline CDR1 reads SEHNR; CDR2 reads FQNEAQ (reference sequence). This CDR3 has 16 amino acids. The ends lost 5 bases at V and 2 bases at J; junction bases unmatched: 10. In DNA form, the CDR3 reads TGTGCCAGCAGCCGATACTTGGGACAGCTCACAGATACGCAGTATTTT. Its translation is CASSRYLGQLTDTQYF.

This sequence joins TRBV27 and TRBJ2-3; the D gene is possibly TRBD2 (6 bases). Trimming took 6 bases from V and 2 from J, leaving 15 bases between them. The CDR3 consists of 15 residues. CDR1 and CDR2 from the germline V gene are MNHEY and SMNVEV (reference sequence). This CDR3 reads CASSPEGTFTDTQYF. The CDR3 DNA sequence: TGTGCCAGCAGCCCCGAGGGGACTTTCACAGATACGCAGTATTTT.

This sequence joins TRBV4-3 and TRBJ2-1; D perhaps matches TRBD2 (5 bases). CDR3 length: 15 residues. V shed 1 base and J shed 5 bases, with 12 bases lying between them. CDR1 is LGHNA and CDR2 is YSLEER in the germline V gene. This CDR3 reads CASSQGTGDHNEQFF. Here the CDR3 DNA reads TGCGCCAGCAGCCAAGGGACTGGAGATCACAATGAGCAGTTCTTC.

The genes are TRBV6-1 and TRBJ2-5, with 7 bases identical to TRBD1. There are 14 residues in the CDR3. The germline gives CDR1 MNHNS, CDR2 SASEGT. The V segment lost 1 base and the J segment 5 bases; nucleotides outside the gene matches: 4. CDR3 DNA sequence: TGTGCCAGCAGTGAAGGGACAGGTATGGAGACCCAGTACTTC. Encoded protein: CASSEGTGMETQYF.

The chain recombines TRBV10-3 with TRBJ2-1; D is possibly TRBD2 (5 bases). The CDR3 is made up of 15 amino acids. Germline lookup yields CDR1 ENHRY and CDR2 SYGVKD. Trimming shortened V by 6 bases and J by 1 base, and 13 bases separated the two germline ends. The CDR3 DNA reads as TGTGCCATCAGCGATCGAAGCGGATCCTACAATGAGCAGTTCTTC. As protein: CAISDRSGSYNEQFF.

This chain uses TRBV19 with TRBJ2-5; TRBD1 might be the D (5 bases). The CDR3 runs to 14 residues. The V end lost 10 bases, the J end lost 2 bases, and 17 bases lay between the germline ends. The germline CDR1 and CDR2 sequences are LNHDA and SQIVND (reference sequence). CDR3 sequence reads: CATRPWGLQETQYF. Written as DNA, the CDR3 is TGTGCCACCCGCCCCTGGGGCCTACAAGAGACCCAGTACTTC.

The chain links TRBV7-3 to TRBJ2-1; 13 bases fit TRBD2. Germline CDR1 and CDR2: SGHTA and FQGTGA. This CDR3 is built from 15 residues. With V trimmed by 6 bases and J by 5 bases, 4 bases remained unmatched. The CDR3 DNA reads TGTGCCAGCAGTACCGGGACTAGCGGGAACAATGAGCAGTTCTTC. Translated, it gives CASSTGTSGNNEQFF. The full variable domain, completed using reference TRBV7-3 and TRBJ2-1, is GAGVSQTPSNKVTEKGKYVELRCDPISGHTALYWYRQSLGQGPEFLIYFQGTGAADDSGLPNDRFFAVRPEGSVSTLKIQRTERGDSAVYLCASSTGTSGNNEQFFGPGTRLTVL.

The chain recombines TRBV5-1 with TRBJ2-3; 12 bases agree with TRBD2. The CDR3 loop spans 16 amino acids. Trimming took 4 bases from V and 3 from J; bases not matched to a gene: 6. The V gene's germline CDR1 is SGHRS and CDR2 YFSETQ. The CDR3 region is CASSPGTSGWTDTQYF. CDR3 coding DNA: TGCGCCAGCAGCCCGGGGACTAGCGGGTGGACAGATACGCAGTATTTT.